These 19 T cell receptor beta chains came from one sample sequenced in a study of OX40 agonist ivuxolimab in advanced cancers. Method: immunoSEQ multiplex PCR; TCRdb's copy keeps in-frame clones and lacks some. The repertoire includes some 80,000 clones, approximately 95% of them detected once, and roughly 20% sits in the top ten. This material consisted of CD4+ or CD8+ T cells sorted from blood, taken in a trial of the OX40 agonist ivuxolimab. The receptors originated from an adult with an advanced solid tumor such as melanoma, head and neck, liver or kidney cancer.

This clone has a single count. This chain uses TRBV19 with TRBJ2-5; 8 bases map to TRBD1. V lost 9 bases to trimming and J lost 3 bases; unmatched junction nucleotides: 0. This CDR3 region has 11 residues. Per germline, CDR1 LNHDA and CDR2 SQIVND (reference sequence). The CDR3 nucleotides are TGTGCCAGGACAGGGGAAGAGACCCAGTACTTC. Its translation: CARTGEETQYF.

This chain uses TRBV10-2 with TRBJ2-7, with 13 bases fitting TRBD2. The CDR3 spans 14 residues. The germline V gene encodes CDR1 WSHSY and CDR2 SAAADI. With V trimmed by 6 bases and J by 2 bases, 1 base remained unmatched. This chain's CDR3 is CASRGTSGAYEQYF. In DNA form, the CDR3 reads TGCGCCAGCAGAGGGACTAGCGGGGCCTACGAGCAGTACTTC.

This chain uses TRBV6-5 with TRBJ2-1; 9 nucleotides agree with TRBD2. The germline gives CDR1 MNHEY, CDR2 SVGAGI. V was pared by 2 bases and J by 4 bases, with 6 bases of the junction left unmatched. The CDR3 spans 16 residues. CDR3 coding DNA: TGTGCCAGCAGTTACCTCCCTAGCGGGATATACAATGAGCAGTTCTTC. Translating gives CASSYLPSGIYNEQFF.

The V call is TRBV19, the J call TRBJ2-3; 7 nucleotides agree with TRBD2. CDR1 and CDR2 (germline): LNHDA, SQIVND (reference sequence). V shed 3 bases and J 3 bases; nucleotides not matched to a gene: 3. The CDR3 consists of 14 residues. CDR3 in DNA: TGTGCCAGTAGTATCTGGGGGGGTACAGATACGCAGTATTTT. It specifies CASSIWGGTDTQYF.

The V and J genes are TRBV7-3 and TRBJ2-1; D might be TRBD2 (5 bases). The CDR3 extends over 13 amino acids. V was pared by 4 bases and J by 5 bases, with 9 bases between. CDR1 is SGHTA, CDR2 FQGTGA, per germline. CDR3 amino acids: CASSSDWDNEQFF. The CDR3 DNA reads TGTGCCAGCAGCTCGGACTGGGACAATGAGCAGTTCTTC.

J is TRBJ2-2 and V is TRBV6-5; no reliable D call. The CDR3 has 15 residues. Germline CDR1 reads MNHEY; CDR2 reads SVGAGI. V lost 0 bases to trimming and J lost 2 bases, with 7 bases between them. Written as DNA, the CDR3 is TGTGCCAGCAGTTACTCGACCAGTAACACCGGGGAGCTGTTTTTT. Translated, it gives CASSYSTSNTGELFF.

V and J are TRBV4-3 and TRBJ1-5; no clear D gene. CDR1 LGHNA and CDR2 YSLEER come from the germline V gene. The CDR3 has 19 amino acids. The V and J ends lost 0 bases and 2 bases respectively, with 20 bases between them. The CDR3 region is CASSQDGLQYIGGNQPQHF. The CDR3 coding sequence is TGCGCCAGCAGCCAAGATGGCCTACAATACATTGGTGGCAATCAGCCCCAGCATTTT.

The DNA for the CDR3 is TGTGCCAGTAGTACCTGGAGCAGGCTTGCAACTAATGAAAAACTGTTTTTT. It codes for CASSTWSRLATNEKLFF. The rearrangement links TRBV19 to TRBJ1-4; unclear D gene. The CDR3 is made up of 17 amino acids. Germline CDR1 reads LNHDA; CDR2 reads SQIVND (reference sequence). The germline V and J ends were trimmed by 4 bases and 0 bases, with 15 bases remaining between them.

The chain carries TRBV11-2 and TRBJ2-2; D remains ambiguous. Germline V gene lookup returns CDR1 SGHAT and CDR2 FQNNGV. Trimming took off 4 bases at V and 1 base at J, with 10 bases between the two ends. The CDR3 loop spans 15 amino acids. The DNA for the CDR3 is TGTGCCAGCAGCTCACGTACGGGGAACACCGGGGAGCTGTTTTTT. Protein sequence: CASSSRTGNTGELFF.

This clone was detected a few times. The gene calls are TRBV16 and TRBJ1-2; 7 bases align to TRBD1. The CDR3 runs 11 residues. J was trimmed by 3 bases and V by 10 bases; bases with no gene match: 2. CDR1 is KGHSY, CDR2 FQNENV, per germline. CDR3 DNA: TGTGCCACAGGACAGGACTATGGCTACACCTTC. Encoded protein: CATGQDYGYTF.

CDR3 bases: TGTGCCAGCAGTTACGGGAACAATGAGCAGTTCTTC. It specifies CASSYGNNEQFF. The chain employs TRBV6-5 and TRBJ2-1; D gene ambiguous. The CDR3 is 12 residues long. CDR1 is MNHEY, CDR2 SVGAGI, per germline. Trimming pared 2 bases from V and 5 bases from J, leaving 4 bases between.

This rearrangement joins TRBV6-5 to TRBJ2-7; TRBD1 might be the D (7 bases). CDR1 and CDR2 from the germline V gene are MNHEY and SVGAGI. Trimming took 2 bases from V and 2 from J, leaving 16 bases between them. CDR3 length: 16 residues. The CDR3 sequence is CASSYQAQGTPYEQYF. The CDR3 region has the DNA TGTGCCAGCAGTTACCAGGCACAGGGGACTCCCTACGAGCAGTACTTC.

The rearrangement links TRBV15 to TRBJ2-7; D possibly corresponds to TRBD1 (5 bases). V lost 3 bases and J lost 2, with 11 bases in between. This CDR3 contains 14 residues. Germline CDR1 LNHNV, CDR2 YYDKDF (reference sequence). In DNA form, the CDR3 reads TGTGCCACCAGCAGTGGCCAGGGCCCCTACGAGCAGTACTTC. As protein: CATSSGQGPYEQYF.

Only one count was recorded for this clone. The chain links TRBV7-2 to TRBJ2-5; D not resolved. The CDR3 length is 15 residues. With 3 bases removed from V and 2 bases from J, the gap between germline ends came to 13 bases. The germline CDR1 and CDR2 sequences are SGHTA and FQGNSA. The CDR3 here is CASSFLSRDQETQYF. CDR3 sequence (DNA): TGTGCCAGCAGCTTCCTCTCTAGAGATCAAGAGACCCAGTACTTC.

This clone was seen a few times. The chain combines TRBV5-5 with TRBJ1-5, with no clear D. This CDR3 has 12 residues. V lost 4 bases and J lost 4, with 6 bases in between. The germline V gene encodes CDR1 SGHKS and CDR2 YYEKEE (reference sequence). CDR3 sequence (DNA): TGTGCCAGCAGCCAAGGGAATCAGCCCCAGCATTTT. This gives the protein CASSQGNQPQHF. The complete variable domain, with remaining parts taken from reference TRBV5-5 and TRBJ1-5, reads DAGVTQSPTHLIKTRGQQVTLRCSPISGHKSVSWYQQVLGQGPQFIFQYYEKEERGRGNFPDRFSARQFPNYSSELNVNALLLGDSALYLCASSQGNQPQHFGDGTRLSIL.

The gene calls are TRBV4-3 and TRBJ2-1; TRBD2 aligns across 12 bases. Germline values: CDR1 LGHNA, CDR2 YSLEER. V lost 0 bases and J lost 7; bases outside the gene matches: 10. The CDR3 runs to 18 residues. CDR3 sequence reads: CASSQDRLASGRENEQFF. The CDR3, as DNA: TGCGCCAGCAGCCAAGATCGGTTGGCTAGCGGGAGGGAAAATGAGCAGTTCTTC.

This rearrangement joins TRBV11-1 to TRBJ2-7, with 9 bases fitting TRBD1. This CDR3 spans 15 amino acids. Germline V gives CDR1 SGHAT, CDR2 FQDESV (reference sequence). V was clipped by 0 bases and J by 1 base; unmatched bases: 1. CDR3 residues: CASSLAGTGSYEQYF. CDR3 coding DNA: TGTGCCAGCAGCTTAGCGGGGACAGGGTCCTACGAGCAGTACTTC. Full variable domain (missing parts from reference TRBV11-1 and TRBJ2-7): EAEVAQSPRYKITEKSQAVAFWCDPISGHATLYWYRQILGQGPELLVQFQDESVVDDSQLPKDRFSAERLKGVDSTLKIQPAELGDSAMYLCASSLAGTGSYEQYFGPGTRLTVT.

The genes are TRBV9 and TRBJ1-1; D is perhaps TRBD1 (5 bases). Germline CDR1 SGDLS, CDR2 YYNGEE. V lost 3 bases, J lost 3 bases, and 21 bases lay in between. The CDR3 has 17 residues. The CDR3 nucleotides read TGTGCCAGCAGCGCAGAAGGAAGGGGAAGGTTTTACACTGAAGCTTTCTTT. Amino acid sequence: CASSAEGRGRFYTEAFF.

The CDR3: CASSLGTSGYNEQFF. For the CDR3, the DNA is TGTGCCAGTAGTCTCGGGACTAGCGGTTACAATGAGCAGTTCTTC. The rearrangement links TRBV19 to TRBJ2-1; 11 nucleotides match TRBD2. The J segment lost 4 bases and the V segment lost 5 bases, leaving 4 bases of the junction unmatched. CDR3 length equals 15 residues. CDR1 LNHDA and CDR2 SQIVND come from the germline V gene (reference sequence).